This T cell receptor (beta chain) comes out of a study of blood T cells in healthy people across ages. The overall study: About one barcoded beta molecule per two T cells came from capture by template switching.

Each of the donors had ten milliliters of peripheral blood drawn into EDTA-treated Vacutainer tubes. With a J-beta primer mix and a sample-barcoded 5' primer, a second PCR ran about 7 to 11 cycles. TCRdb ran MiXCR on the 5' RACE reads and lists one entry per CDR3 protein. Among over a million distinct CDR3 sequences listed, more than 35% were seen once. From germline, CDR1 is SGDLS and CDR2 YYNGEE. V lost 0 bases, J lost 7 bases, and 8 bases lay in between. This CDR3 spans 12 amino acids. This TCR derives from a woman in her sixties or seventies in good health. The sample taken for sequencing was blood. The genes are TRBV9 and TRBJ2-7; D is unresolved. The CDR3, as DNA: TGTGCCAGCAGCGTAGGACTCACTGAGCAGTACTTC. Translated: CASSVGLTEQYF.